The 29 T cell receptor beta chains listed next were all sequenced from one sample in a study of control samples from healthy donors and cancer patients. The method was immunoSEQ multiplex PCR; TCRdb's version includes in-frame clones alone and lacks a portion of them. Altogether about 410,000 clones are present, more than 80% being singletons, with the ten largest covering 5.5% to 8%. Sample: PBMCs. The source of these receptors is a man between 40 and 49 years old with head and neck cancer.

The chain carries TRBV24-1 and TRBJ2-7; tentatively, D is TRBD1 (5 bases). The germline CDR1 and CDR2 sequences are KGHDR and SFDVKD. The CDR3 spans 15 residues. Trimming left V 2 bases short and J 4 bases short, with 14 bases between. The CDR3 region has the DNA TGTGCCACCAGTGATTCACAGGCTCCCGGGTACGAGCAGTACTTC. Its protein is CATSDSQAPGYEQYF.

This clone has a handful of counts. The chain uses TRBV4-3 and TRBJ2-3, with 10 positions matching TRBD2. This CDR3 spans 15 amino acids. Trimming cost V 1 base and J 5 bases; bases outside gene matches: 3. Germline-derived CDR1 and CDR2 are LGHNA and YSLEER. CDR3: CASSQAAGGRDTQYF. The CDR3 DNA follows: TGCGCCAGCAGCCAAGCAGCGGGGGGGCGAGATACGCAGTATTTT.

About this clone: The identical CDR3 is also encoded by other nucleotide sequences in the sample. The chain is built from TRBV5-1 and TRBJ2-1, with 8 bases matching TRBD2. The CDR3 has 15 residues. Looked up from germline, CDR1 is SGHRS and CDR2 is YFSETQ. The junction had 3 bases not matched to a gene; V was cut back by 0 bases and J by 4 bases. The CDR3 DNA reads TGCGCCAGCAGCTTGGCGGGGGGGCTGTACAATGAGCAGTTCTTC. Protein product: CASSLAGGLYNEQFF. The full variable domain, with the rest looked up from reference TRBV5-1 and TRBJ2-1, is KAGVTQTPRYLIKTRGQQVTLSCSPISGHRSVSWYQQTPGQGLQFLFEYFSETQRNKGNFPGRFSGRQFSNSRSEMNVSTLELGDSALYLCASSLAGGLYNEQFFGPGTRLTVL.

This sequence joins TRBV7-6 and TRBJ2-3; 11 bases align to TRBD2. Germline assignment: CDR1 SGHVS and CDR2 FNYEAQ. Unmatched junction bases numbered 12, after V lost 5 bases and J lost 5 bases. The CDR3 is 17 amino acids. The CDR3 nucleotides are TGTGCCAGCAGCGCACCCACCTTAGCGGGGGGGGGAGATACGCAGTATTTT. Translation: CASSAPTLAGGGDTQYF.

The chain recombines TRBV14 with TRBJ1-2; D might be TRBD1 (6 bases). CDR3 length: 14 residues. V dropped 1 base and J dropped 8 bases, with 14 bases sitting between them. Germline V gene lookup returns CDR1 SGHDN and CDR2 FVKESK. CDR3 bases: TGTGCCAGCAGCCAAGCCCCGGACCAGGGGGGCTACACCTTC. Translation: CASSQAPDQGGYTF.

V usage is TRBV9 and J usage is TRBJ2-3; D ambiguous. The V gene's germline CDR1 is SGDLS and CDR2 YYNGEE. This CDR3 has 15 residues. Trimming removed 0 bases at V and 3 bases at J, with 11 bases between. CDR3 in amino acids: CASSVDPRGTDTQYF. The CDR3 nucleotides are TGTGCCAGCAGCGTAGACCCCCGAGGAACAGATACGCAGTATTTT.

The rearrangement links TRBV25-1 to TRBJ2-7, with TRBD1 matching 7 bases. The CDR3 spans 14 residues. Trimming cost V 4 bases and J 4 bases; bases outside gene matches: 7. Germline loops: CDR1 MGHDK, CDR2 SYGVNS. The CDR3 DNA sequence: TGTGCCAGCAGTGCCCCGGGACAGAAGTACGAGCAGTACTTC. Translating gives CASSAPGQKYEQYF.

The J gene is TRBJ2-1, the V gene TRBV9, with TRBD2 matching 9 bases. The CDR3 covers 14 residues. Germline V gene sequence: CDR1 SGDLS, CDR2 YYNGEE. V lost 0 bases and J lost 7; bases outside the gene matches: 2. The CDR3, as DNA: TGTGCCAGCAGCGTAGAGGGACTAGCAAATGAGCAGTTCTTC. This translates into CASSVEGLANEQFF.

The V and J genes are TRBV18 and TRBJ2-2, with D unresolved. CDR1 KGHSH and CDR2 LQKENI come from the germline V gene. There are 13 residues in the CDR3. Trimming took off 0 bases at V and 7 bases at J, with 6 bases between the two ends. The CDR3: CASSPPGDGELFF. The CDR3 DNA sequence: TGTGCCAGCTCACCACCGGGCGACGGGGAGCTGTTTTTT.

The V call is TRBV4-2, the J call TRBJ1-6; possibly TRBD1 for D (5 bases). The CDR3 contains 19 residues. Germline V gene data show CDR1 as LGHNA and CDR2 as YNFKEQ. Trimming removed 4 bases from V and 0 bases from J, with 19 bases in between. CDR3 protein: CASSPRHRGTSSYNSPLHF. The CDR3, as DNA: TGTGCCAGCAGCCCTCGCCATAGGGGTACGAGCTCCTATAATTCACCCCTCCACTTT.

Comment on this clone: Other DNA sequences within the sample encode an identical CDR3. The CDR3 DNA reads as TGCAGCGCCGGATCGAACACTGAAGCTTTCTTT. This codes for CSAGSNTEAFF. This chain links TRBV20-1 with TRBJ1-1; D is unresolved. Per the germline V gene, CDR1 is DFQATT and CDR2 is SNEGSKA (reference sequence). The CDR3 covers 11 residues.

The chain uses TRBV30 and TRBJ2-7; D uncertain. This CDR3 has 11 residues. Germline CDR1 reads GTSNPN; CDR2 reads SVGIG (reference sequence). Between the trimmed V and J ends, which lost 1 base and 5 bases, there was a span of 6 bases. Here the CDR3 DNA reads TGTGCCTGGAGTGAAAAGGACGAGCAGTACTTC. It specifies CAWSEKDEQYF.

The V and J genes are TRBV18 and TRBJ1-6; TRBD1 agrees at 10 bases. Per the germline V gene, CDR1 is KGHSH and CDR2 is LQKENI. V lost 1 base, J lost 7 bases, and 1 base stayed unmatched. The CDR3 is 15 amino acids. CDR3 DNA: TGTGCCAGCTCACCACGGGGACAGGGGAATTCACCCCTCCACTTT. As protein: CASSPRGQGNSPLHF.

This chain uses TRBV7-3 with TRBJ2-7; possibly TRBD2 for D (5 bases). CDR1 is SGHTA and CDR2 is FQGTGA in the germline V gene. Trimming removed 8 bases from V and 2 bases from J, with 10 bases in between. The CDR3 is 12 amino acids. CDR3 region: CASEGSTYEQYF. In nucleotides, the CDR3 is TGTGCCAGCGAGGGATCAACCTACGAGCAGTACTTC.

The chain has TRBV5-1 and TRBJ1-5, with D possibly being TRBD1 (5 bases). The length of the CDR3 is 13 residues. Germline values: CDR1 SGHRS, CDR2 YFSETQ. V was cut by 1 base and J by 6 bases, with 8 bases left in between. The CDR3 protein is CASSLTGGQPQHF. DNA for the CDR3: TGCGCCAGCAGCTTGACAGGAGGTCAGCCCCAGCATTTT. The full variable domain, completed using reference TRBV5-1 and TRBJ1-5, is KAGVTQTPRYLIKTRGQQVTLSCSPISGHRSVSWYQQTPGQGLQFLFEYFSETQRNKGNFPGRFSGRQFSNSRSEMNVSTLELGDSALYLCASSLTGGQPQHFGDGTRLSIL.

V gene TRBV7-9 combines with J gene TRBJ1-1; D may be TRBD1 (5 bases). The length of the CDR3 is 10 residues. V gave up 11 bases and J gave up 3 bases, with 7 bases separating them. Germline CDR1 and CDR2: SEHNR and FQNEAQ (reference sequence). CDR3 sequence reads: CAGGDTEAFF. The CDR3 DNA is TGTGCCGGAGGGGACACTGAAGCTTTCTTT.

The chain has TRBV4-3 and TRBJ1-2, with D tentatively TRBD1 (5 bases). Germline V gene lookup returns CDR1 LGHNA and CDR2 YSLEER. CDR3 length: 17 amino acids. Deletions cut 0 bases from V and 6 bases from J, with 20 bases between. Here the CDR3 reads CASSQEGAQGPRNGYTF. The CDR3 DNA reads TGCGCCAGCAGCCAAGAGGGTGCGCAGGGACCCCGAAATGGCTACACCTTC.

The chain has TRBV23-1 and TRBJ1-1; the D gene is possibly TRBD1 (5 bases). TRBV23-1 is an ORF, with its function uncertain. The CDR3 runs 22 residues. Trimming removed 4 bases at V and 5 bases at J, with 38 bases between. This chain's CDR3 is CASSLLTGYQDFVSEGCTEAFF. In nucleotides, the CDR3 is TGCGCCAGCAGTCTTTTAACAGGATACCAAGATTTTGTTTCCGAGGGGTGTACTGAAGCTTTCTTT.

The gene calls are TRBV11-2 and TRBJ1-4; no reliable D call. V was shortened by 6 bases and J by 4 bases, with 12 bases between the two germline ends. There are 14 residues in the CDR3. Per germline, CDR1 SGHAT and CDR2 FQNNGV. CDR3 sequence: CASSPGAVNEKLFF. As DNA, the CDR3 is TGTGCCAGCAGTCCGGGAGCAGTTAATGAAAAACTGTTTTTT.

The gene calls are TRBV11-2 and TRBJ2-2; D not certain. Germline assignment: CDR1 SGHAT and CDR2 FQNNGV. The V end lost 2 bases, the J end lost 4 bases, and 5 bases lay between the germline ends. The CDR3 length is 13 residues. This CDR3 reads CASSLSFTGELFF. The DNA of the CDR3 is TGTGCCAGCAGCTTATCTTTCACCGGGGAGCTGTTTTTT.

The J gene is TRBJ2-7, the V gene TRBV6-5; D is perhaps TRBD2 (5 bases). V was trimmed by 6 bases and J by 6 bases, leaving 15 bases between them. This CDR3 has 13 residues. CDR1 is MNHEY and CDR2 is SVGAGI in the germline V gene. As DNA, the CDR3 is TGTGCCAGCAGGGGAGATTTACGACTCGAGCAGTACTTC. Protein sequence: CASRGDLRLEQYF.

The J gene is TRBJ1-4, the V gene TRBV5-1; maybe TRBD1 (6 bases). V lost 4 bases and J lost 3, with 10 bases in between. Germline lookup yields CDR1 SGHRS and CDR2 YFSETQ. CDR3 length: 14 amino acids. CDR3 residues: CASSETGSNEKLFF. CDR3 DNA: TGCGCCAGCAGCGAGACAGGCTCTAATGAAAAACTGTTTTTT.

The table lists this clone with a few counts. V usage is TRBV11-2 and J usage is TRBJ2-1; D unclear. Germline V CDR1 and CDR2: SGHAT, FQNNGV. CDR3 length: 13 residues. Trimming took off 2 bases at V and 9 bases at J, with 11 bases between the two ends. Here the CDR3 reads CASSLTPSIEQFF. For the CDR3, the DNA is TGTGCCAGCAGCTTAACCCCAAGCATTGAGCAGTTCTTC.

CDR3 protein: CASSQSGLAGTGELFF. The CDR3 nucleotides read TGTGCCAGCAGCCAATCGGGACTAGCGGGCACCGGGGAGCTGTTTTTT. The chain joins TRBV3-1 (or the pseudogene TRBV3-2) to TRBJ2-2, with 12 bases aligning to TRBD2. There are 16 residues in the CDR3. CDR1 and CDR2 (germline): LGHDT, YNNKEL (reference sequence). J lost 4 bases, V lost 2 bases, and 2 bases had no gene match.

V usage is TRBV5-4 and J usage is TRBJ2-7, with D unresolved. Per germline, CDR1 SGHNT and CDR2 YYREEE (reference sequence). The CDR3 runs 16 residues. The germline V and J ends were trimmed by 0 bases and 1 base, with 14 bases remaining between them. CDR3 sequence reads: CASSLDAARPSYEQYF. The CDR3 DNA reads TGTGCCAGCAGCTTGGATGCAGCCCGACCTTCCTACGAGCAGTACTTC. The entire variable domain, with the rest obtained from reference TRBV5-4 and TRBJ2-7, is as follows: ETGVTQSPTHLIKTRGQQVTLRCSSQSGHNTVSWYQQALGQGPQFIFQYYREEENGRGNFPPRFSGLQFPNYSSELNVNALELDDSALYLCASSLDAARPSYEQYFGPGTRLTVT.

The rearrangement joins TRBV28 to TRBJ2-3; the match to TRBD1 covers 8 bases. V was pared by 5 bases and J by 0 bases, with 7 bases of the junction left unmatched. Germline CDR1 reads MDHEN; CDR2 reads SYDVKM. The CDR3 runs to 16 residues. For the CDR3, the DNA is TGTGCCAGCAGTCTCCGGACAGGGCGAAGCACAGATACGCAGTATTTT. Amino acids: CASSLRTGRSTDTQYF.

The CDR3, as DNA: TGCAGCGTGACTACGGGGACTAGCGGTGGCACCGGGGAGCTGTTTTTT. Amino acid sequence: CSVTTGTSGGTGELFF. The chain carries TRBV29-1 and TRBJ2-2, with 11 bases matching TRBD2. Trimming cost V 6 bases and J 4 bases; bases outside gene matches: 10. The CDR3 runs 16 residues. Germline V gene sequence: CDR1 SQVTM, CDR2 ANQGSEA.

This clone appeared once. This CDR3 reads CASSHLGGHEQFF. The CDR3 bases are TGTGCCAGCAGTCATTTAGGGGGCCATGAGCAGTTCTTC. The rearrangement joins TRBV25-1 to TRBJ2-1; 7 bases match TRBD1. Germline V lookup: CDR1 MGHDK, CDR2 SYGVNS. J gave up 8 bases and V 5 bases, and 6 bases lay outside the gene matches. The CDR3 sequence is 13 residues long.

The chain has TRBV9 and TRBJ2-2; 13 nucleotides match TRBD2. This CDR3 has 18 residues. V shed 2 bases, J shed 0 bases, and the junction held 4 bases outside the gene matches. The germline gives CDR1 SGDLS, CDR2 YYNGEE. CDR3 loop: CASSVGLAGVSNTGELFF. The CDR3 DNA sequence: TGTGCCAGCAGCGTTGGACTAGCGGGGGTATCGAACACCGGGGAGCTGTTTTTT.